Shown below are 22 T cell receptor beta chains from a single sample sequenced in a study of T cells after yellow fever vaccination. TCRdb passed the 5' RACE reads through MiXCR, listing each CDR3 protein once. The data contain 500,000 to 650,000 distinct CDR3 sequences, 9% to 15% of them seen just once; the ten biggest clones take up about 16%. The material was PBMCs, obtained on the day of the yellow fever booster vaccination. The source of these receptors is a man aged 30-40 years who received the YFV17D yellow fever vaccine.

This clonotype has at least ten counts. J is TRBJ2-1 and V is TRBV27; 7 bases are shared with TRBD1. V shed 5 bases, J shed 0 bases, and the junction held 4 bases outside the gene matches. Per the germline V gene, CDR1 is MNHEY and CDR2 is SMNVEV (reference sequence). The CDR3 length is 15 residues. The CDR3 coding sequence is TGTGCCAGCAGTCCGACAGGGACCTCCTACAATGAGCAGTTCTTC. Translation: CASSPTGTSYNEQFF.

This clonotype has only a few counts. V gene TRBV12-3 or TRBV12-4 combines with J gene TRBJ2-2; weak D call: TRBD1 (5 bases). The V end was cut by 4 bases, the J end by 1 base, with 16 bases between. The CDR3 runs to 17 residues. Written as DNA, the CDR3 is TGTGCCAGCAGTTCTGAAATGGACATGCAGAACACCGGGGAGCTGTTTTTT. Its translation: CASSSEMDMQNTGELFF.

The sample holds a few counts of this clonotype. The chain employs TRBV7-3 and TRBJ2-1, with 15 bases aligning to TRBD2. This CDR3 has 19 amino acids. Germline V gene lookup returns CDR1 SGHTA and CDR2 FQGTGA. Trimming took 5 bases from V and 5 from J; bases not matched to a gene: 13. The CDR3 sequence: CASSKPGLAGGGRNNEQFF. The CDR3 region has the DNA TGTGCCAGCAGCAAACCGGGACTAGCGGGAGGAGGAAGGAACAATGAGCAGTTCTTC.

Only a few counts were recorded for this clonotype. At one end, the junction sequence differs from germline, possibly due to a read error. This sequence joins TRBV20-1 and TRBJ2-3; 8 positions match TRBD2. From germline, CDR1 is DFQATT and CDR2 SNEGSKA (reference sequence). The CDR3 length is 16 residues. The CDR3 nucleotides are TGCTGTGCTACGGGTAGCGGGGAAGATAGCACAGATACGCAGTATTTT. This encodes CCATGSGEDSTDTQYF.

The rearrangement links TRBV20-1 to TRBJ2-1, with 10 bases identical to TRBD2. Trimming took 3 bases from V and 7 from J; bases not matched to a gene: 9. This CDR3 is built from 15 residues. The germline CDR1 and CDR2 sequences are DFQATT and SNEGSKA (reference sequence). The CDR3 region is CSASGLAGAMNEQFF. The CDR3 nucleotides are TGCAGTGCTAGTGGGCTAGCGGGAGCTATGAATGAGCAGTTCTTC.

V usage is TRBV19 and J usage is TRBJ2-1, with 9 positions matching TRBD2. The V gene end was trimmed by 6 bases and the J gene end by 5 bases; junction bases not matched to a gene: 8. Per germline, CDR1 LNHDA and CDR2 SQIVND (reference sequence). CDR3 length equals 15 residues. The chain's CDR3 is CASRTAGGLNNEQFF. The CDR3 region has the DNA TGTGCCAGTAGAACGGCGGGAGGGTTAAACAATGAGCAGTTCTTC.

The chain has TRBV6-5 and TRBJ2-7; 9 bases match TRBD1. CDR1 and CDR2 (germline): MNHEY, SVGAGI. V shed 0 bases, J shed 2 bases, and the junction held 2 bases outside the gene matches. This CDR3 spans 15 amino acids. The CDR3 protein is CASSYSRQGAYEQYF. The CDR3 DNA follows: TGTGCCAGCAGTTACTCCCGACAGGGGGCCTACGAGCAGTACTTC.

The chain joins TRBV28 to TRBJ2-2; the match to TRBD2 covers 10 bases. Germline values: CDR1 MDHEN, CDR2 SYDVKM. The CDR3 has 17 amino acids. Germline trimming cut 3 bases from V and 3 bases from J; bases unmatched to any gene: 7. This CDR3 reads CASSFTSGRADTGELFF. The CDR3 DNA follows: TGTGCCAGCAGTTTCACGAGCGGGAGGGCCGACACCGGGGAGCTGTTTTTT.

The sample holds a few counts of this clonotype. The chain couples TRBV6-5 to TRBJ2-2; D call uncertain. V lost 0 bases to trimming and J lost 5 bases, with 10 bases between them. This CDR3 contains 15 residues. The germline V gene encodes CDR1 MNHEY and CDR2 SVGAGI. In DNA form, the CDR3 reads TGTGCCAGCAGTTACTCGCCAGCCAAGACCGGGGAGCTGTTTTTT. It specifies CASSYSPAKTGELFF.

This sequence joins TRBV11-1 and TRBJ2-2; D may match TRBD1 or TRBD2 (6 bases each). CDR1 and CDR2 (germline): SGHAT, FQDESV (reference sequence). Deletions cut 5 bases from V and 4 bases from J, with 11 bases between. This CDR3 comprises 14 residues. This CDR3 reads CASSRGRSTGELFF. The CDR3 DNA reads TGTGCCAGCAGCCGGGGGCGGAGCACCGGGGAGCTGTTTTTT.

The chain recombines TRBV5-1 with TRBJ1-2; a possible D gene is TRBD1 (5 bases). Germline V lookup: CDR1 SGHRS, CDR2 YFSETQ. There are 15 residues in the CDR3. Deletions cut 4 bases from V and 3 bases from J, with 16 bases between. The CDR3 coding sequence is TGCGCCAGCAGCCAATTACCGGCGGGGGACTATGGCTACACCTTC. Translation: CASSQLPAGDYGYTF.

This clonotype was observed a few times. The V and J genes are TRBV20-1 and TRBJ2-4; 10 positions agree with TRBD2. CDR3 size: 15 residues. V shed 2 bases and J 3 bases; nucleotides not matched to a gene: 4. Germline-derived CDR1 and CDR2 are DFQATT and SNEGSKA (reference sequence). In nucleotides, the CDR3 is TGCAGTGCTAGACCAGCGGGAGGGTTCAAAAACATTCAGTACTTC. This translates into CSARPAGGFKNIQYF.

V and J are TRBV3-1 and TRBJ1-2; D gene ambiguous. The CDR3 spans 14 residues. V lost 5 bases, J lost 6 bases, and 16 bases lay in between. Germline V lookup: CDR1 LGHDT, CDR2 YNNKEL (reference sequence). In DNA, the CDR3 is TGTGCCAGCAGCGAAGGTGCTTACGGGAATGGCTACACCTTC. Its protein product is CASSEGAYGNGYTF.

The sample holds many counts of this clonotype. One junction end disagrees with the germline gene, perhaps due to a read error. V gene TRBV5-1 combines with J gene TRBJ2-3; unclear D gene. CDR1 and CDR2 from the germline V gene are SGHRS and YFSETQ. This CDR3 contains 12 residues. The CDR3 spells CASSFSTDTQYF. The CDR3 DNA reads as TGTGCCAGCAGTTTTAGCACAGATACGCAGTATTTT.

This clonotype was found a few times. The chain uses TRBV6-9 and TRBJ2-7; 11 nucleotides align to TRBD1. J was trimmed by 4 bases and V by 9 bases; bases with no gene match: 8. Germline values: CDR1 MNHGY, CDR2 SVAAGI. The CDR3 sequence is 14 residues long. CDR3 nucleotides: TGTGCCAGGACACCCGGGACAGGGGGTTACGAGCAGTACTTC. Residues: CARTPGTGGYEQYF.

This clonotype was seen a few times. The CDR3 coding sequence is TGTGCCAGCAGCTCCCGGACGGGAAACACCGGGGAGCTGTTTTTT. Translating it yields CASSSRTGNTGELFF. The V gene is TRBV7-2, the J gene TRBJ2-2; D is perhaps TRBD2 (5 bases). Trimming cost V 4 bases and J 2 bases, with 11 bases left between them. Per the germline V gene, CDR1 is SGHTA and CDR2 is FQGNSA. CDR3 length: 15 amino acids.

The chain links TRBV5-5 to TRBJ2-1; D uncertain. Germline V gives CDR1 SGHKS, CDR2 YYEKEE (reference sequence). The length of the CDR3 is 12 residues. Deletions cut 1 base from V and 8 bases from J, with 7 bases between. CDR3 sequence: CASSLRNYEQFF. The DNA of the CDR3 is TGTGCCAGCAGCTTGCGCAACTATGAGCAGTTCTTC.

This clonotype was counted a few times. The rearrangement joins TRBV6-2 or TRBV6-3 to TRBJ1-1, with D unresolved. This CDR3 spans 12 amino acids. V was cut by 5 bases and J by 1 base, with 5 bases left in between. CDR1 is MNHEY and CDR2 is SVGEGT in the germline V gene. DNA for the CDR3: TGTGCCAGCAGTCTCTGGAACACTGAAGCTTTCTTT. Translation gives CASSLWNTEAFF.

This clonotype was seen a few times. This chain joins TRBV30 and TRBJ2-3; the D call may be TRBD1 or TRBD2 (6 bases each). Trimming took off 2 bases at V and 1 base at J, with 13 bases between the two ends. Germline V lookup: CDR1 GTSNPN, CDR2 SVGIG (reference sequence). This CDR3 contains 15 residues. CDR3 DNA: TGTGCCTGGAGTCCCGGAGGGGGACGCACAGATACGCAGTATTTT. Amino acids: CAWSPGGGRTDTQYF.

There are many counts of this clonotype. This chain joins TRBV28 and TRBJ2-5, with 7 nucleotides matching TRBD2. The CDR3 contains 16 residues. Unmatched junction bases numbered 9, after V lost 3 bases and J lost 2 bases. In germline, CDR1 is MDHEN, CDR2 SYDVKM. CDR3 sequence reads: CASSFFLGLTQETQYF. The CDR3 DNA reads as TGTGCCAGCAGTTTCTTTTTGGGACTAACACAAGAGACCCAGTACTTC. Looking up the rest from reference TRBV28 and TRBJ2-5 gives the full variable domain: DVKVTQSSRYLVKRTGEKVFLECVQDMDHENMFWYRQDPGLGLRLIYFSYDVKMKEKGDIPEGYSVSREKKERFSLILESASTNQTSMYLCASSFFLGLTQETQYFGPGTRLLVL.

In this sample, this clonotype turned up many times. This rearrangement joins TRBV19 to TRBJ1-1; D is possibly TRBD1 (6 bases). V lost 5 bases, J lost 6 bases, and 10 bases lay in between. This CDR3 contains 12 residues. Germline CDR1 LNHDA, CDR2 SQIVND (reference sequence). The CDR3, as DNA: TGTGCCAGTAGTCCAGGGGTTTCTGAAGCTTTCTTT. Residues: CASSPGVSEAFF.

This clonotype has just a few counts. The genes are TRBV7-8 and TRBJ2-2; the D is unclear. Germline CDR1 and CDR2: SGHVS and FQNEAQ. The CDR3 sequence is 14 residues long. V was clipped by 5 bases and J by 2 bases, with 9 bases between them. The DNA of the CDR3 is TGTGCCAGCAGCCCCCTAGTCAACACCGGGGAGCTGTTTTTT. Its protein product is CASSPLVNTGELFF.